The clone carrying this T cell receptor beta chain was counted once. Its matching antigen is unknown. The germline V gene has CDR1 SGHDN and CDR2 FVKESK. V was trimmed by 1 base and J by 4 bases, leaving 5 bases between them. The CDR3 has 13 residues. These data are taken from a study of CD4 T cells in relation to SARS-CoV-2 and coronaviruses. Turning to the study itself: After 10 days of antigen culture, PBMC TCR beta CDR3s were sequenced.

Before the COVID-19 pandemic, during about 2010-2018, CD4+ T cells were taken from unexposed donors. CD4+ T cells were isolated from the cells after 10 days of culture. TCRdb's table, derived via immunoSEQ multiplex PCR, lists solely in-frame clones and lacks some. The sample records roughly 15,000 clones, over 60% being singletons. Findings and limits, study-wide: No donor gave both pre-pandemic and post-infection samples. SARS-CoV-2-driven expansion was significantly weaker in crossreactive than monoreactive clones. In roughly 60% of donors, memory CD4+ clonotypes crossrecognized SARS-CoV-2 and at least one common cold coronavirus spike.

The sequence derives from a human donor in good health. This chain uses TRBV14 with TRBJ1-3; no firm D call. The sample was CD4+ T cells from PBMCs, cultured in vitro. The CDR3, as DNA: TGTGCCAGCAGCCAAGGGAGGGGAAACACCATATATTTT. Translated, it gives CASSQGRGNTIYF.